The clone carrying this TCR beta chain was detected only once. Its antigen is unidentified. TCRdb's copy holds only in-frame clones and misses some; the assay was immunoSEQ multiplex PCR. Here the sample spans roughly 6,000 clones, roughly 83% being singletons. V was pared by 5 bases and J by 3 bases, with 16 bases between. The length of the CDR3 is 15 residues. Germline loops: CDR1 SSHAT, CDR2 FNYEAQ (reference sequence). This sample is part of a study of T cell repertoires in ileal Crohn's disease. For the study at large: Surgery for a complication: stricturing in roughly 60%, penetrating in 39%. Postoperative therapy was given to about half: around 12 thiopurines, around 18 anti-TNF agents.

Study-level findings and limits: Compared with CD4 T cells, sorted CD8 cells carried more expanded clones. Endoscopic recurrence occurred in every patient whose clonality exceeded 26.8%.

Sequencing was done on a sample of ileal tissue. The TCR comes from an adult with Crohn's disease. The J gene is TRBJ2-5, the V gene TRBV7-7; a weak D match, TRBD2 (6 bases). The CDR3 loop reads CASSDTYGREETQYF. In nucleotides, the CDR3 is TGTGCCAGCAGCGATACCTACGGGAGAGAAGAGACCCAGTACTTC.